This TCR beta chain was documented in a study of T cells after yellow fever vaccination. At the level of the study: Libraries from low-cell-number fractions were prepared with the SMART-Seq v4 Ultra Low Input RNA kit. Overall study findings and caveats: Reappearing after the booster were most of the clones from primary vaccination (96% CD4, around 88% CD8).

TCRdb redid the calling of the 5' RACE reads with MiXCR, one entry per CDR3 protein. The table has 250,000 or so distinct CDR3 sequences, 3.6% seen once; the top ten hold under 20%. This clonotype has more than one count but fewer than ten. Its antigen is undetermined. After removal of 5 bases from V and 3 bases from J, the junction contained 4 bases not matched to a gene. The germline gives CDR1 SQVTM, CDR2 ANQGSEA. This CDR3 has 14 residues. The receptor comes from a man younger than 35 who received the YFV17D yellow fever vaccine. The chain combines TRBV29-1 with TRBJ2-5; TRBD2 matches 12 bases. The specimen was PBMCs, collected 15 days after the yellow fever booster vaccination. CDR3 sequence (DNA): TGCAGCGTTCCCCGGACTAGCGGGGAAGAGACCCAGTACTTC. Translation: CSVPRTSGEETQYF.